The source of this TCR beta chain is a study of blood T cell repertoires in COVID-19. Across the whole study: The samples span acute and convalescent COVID-19 from the United States, Italy and Spain. PBMCs, B-cell-depleted T cells, or T cells were the source of the cDNA or gDNA that made up the material.

This table comes from immunoSEQ multiplex PCR, and its TCRdb copy is limited to in-frame clones, with some not included. The table lists roughly 240,000 clones, approximately 85% of them singletons, with approximately 9.6% in the top ten. Enrollees, about 18 to 100 years old, lived in approximately 24 US areas. Participants were placed into cohorts based on the clinical history they reported. Losses at the gene ends were 4 bases for V and 4 bases for J; bases not matched to a gene: 3. This CDR3 contains 16 residues. In germline, CDR1 is LGHDT, CDR2 YNNKEL (reference sequence). Sequenced sample: PBMCs or T cells enriched from blood (not recorded which). The chain is built from TRBV3-1 (or the pseudogene TRBV3-2) and TRBJ2-1; 14 positions match TRBD2. This receptor was obtained from a woman in her forties or fifties with acute COVID-19. In DNA, the CDR3 is TGTGCCAGCAGCCGGACTAGCGGGGGGTGGTACAATGAGCAGTTCTTC. Translation gives CASSRTSGGWYNEQFF.